The next 3 T cell receptor beta chains were all read from a single sample in a study of blood T cell repertoires in COVID-19. The assay was immunoSEQ multiplex PCR, and TCRdb's table has in-frame clones only and misses some. The data contain approximately 470,000 clones, around 90% of them singletons. Sample: PBMCs or T cells enriched from blood (not recorded which). Receptors were obtained from a woman under 30 who had recovered from COVID-19.

This clone is a singleton in its sample. The CDR3, as DNA: TGTGCCAGCAGCATAGGCCGGGACACAGGGCGAGGATCACCCCTCCACTTT. Its translation: CASSIGRDTGRGSPLHF. This sequence joins TRBV21-1 and TRBJ1-6; the table's D gene call, TRBD1, was not cross checked with the DNA. TRBV21-1 is a pseudogene segment. The CDR3 consists of 17 residues.

The chain recombines TRBV5-1 with TRBJ1-1; D might be TRBD1 (6 bases). The CDR3 loop spans 15 amino acids. V was shortened by 3 bases and J by 5 bases, with 17 bases between the two germline ends. Looked up from germline, CDR1 is SGHRS and CDR2 is YFSETQ. The chain's CDR3 is CASSYFSEGGTEAFF. For the CDR3, the DNA is TGCGCCAGCAGCTACTTTTCCGAAGGGGGAACTGAAGCTTTCTTT.

This clone was found a few times. The V and J genes are TRBV7-2 and TRBJ1-2; TRBD1 agrees at 8 bases. CDR1 is SGHTA and CDR2 is FQGNSA in the germline V gene. The CDR3 consists of 13 residues. V shed 4 bases, J shed 11 bases, and the junction held 9 bases outside the gene matches. The DNA for the CDR3 is TGTGCCAGCAGCTGGAAGCCGACAGGGGAGTACACCTTC. It translates to CASSWKPTGEYTF.